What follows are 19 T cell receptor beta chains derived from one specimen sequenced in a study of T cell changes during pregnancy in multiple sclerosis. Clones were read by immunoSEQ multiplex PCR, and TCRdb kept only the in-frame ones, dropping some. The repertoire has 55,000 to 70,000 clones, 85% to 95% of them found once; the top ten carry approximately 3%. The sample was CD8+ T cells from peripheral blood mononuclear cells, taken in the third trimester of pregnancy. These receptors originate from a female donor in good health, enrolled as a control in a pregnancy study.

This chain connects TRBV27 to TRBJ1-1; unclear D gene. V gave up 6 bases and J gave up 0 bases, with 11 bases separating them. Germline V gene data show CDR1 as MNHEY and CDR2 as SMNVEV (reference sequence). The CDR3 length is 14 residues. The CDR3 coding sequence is TGTGCCAGCAGACTCGACACATTGAACACTGAAGCTTTCTTT. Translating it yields CASRLDTLNTEAFF.

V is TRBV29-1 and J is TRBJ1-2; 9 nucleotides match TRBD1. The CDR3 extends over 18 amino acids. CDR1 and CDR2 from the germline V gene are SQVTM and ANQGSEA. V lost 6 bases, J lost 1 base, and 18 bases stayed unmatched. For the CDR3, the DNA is TGCAGCGTCGACACTCGAACCGGGACAGGGACTCATAACTATGGCTACACCTTC. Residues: CSVDTRTGTGTHNYGYTF.

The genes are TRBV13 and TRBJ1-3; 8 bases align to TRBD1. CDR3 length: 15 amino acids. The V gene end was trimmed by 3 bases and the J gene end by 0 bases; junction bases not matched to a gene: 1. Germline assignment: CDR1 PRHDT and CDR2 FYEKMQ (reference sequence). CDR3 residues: CASSFGTGSGNTIYF. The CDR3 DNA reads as TGTGCCAGCAGCTTTGGGACAGGCTCTGGAAACACCATATATTTT. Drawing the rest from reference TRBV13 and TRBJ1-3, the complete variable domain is AAGVIQSPRHLIKEKRETATLKCYPIPRHDTVYWYQQGPGQDPQFLISFYEKMQSDKGSIPDRFSAQQFSDYHSELNMSSLELGDSALYFCASSFGTGSGNTIYFGEGSWLTVV.

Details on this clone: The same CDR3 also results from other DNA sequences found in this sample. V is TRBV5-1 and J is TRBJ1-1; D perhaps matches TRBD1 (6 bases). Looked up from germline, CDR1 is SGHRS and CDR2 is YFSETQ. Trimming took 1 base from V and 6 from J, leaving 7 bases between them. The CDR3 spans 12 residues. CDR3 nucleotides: TGCGCCAGCAGCTTGACAGGGTCTGAAGCTTTCTTT. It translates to CASSLTGSEAFF.

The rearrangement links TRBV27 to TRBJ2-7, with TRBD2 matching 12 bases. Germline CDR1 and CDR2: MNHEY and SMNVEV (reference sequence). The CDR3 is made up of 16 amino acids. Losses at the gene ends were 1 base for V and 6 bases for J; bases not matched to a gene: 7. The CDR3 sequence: CASSLYLAGGIGEQYF. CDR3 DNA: TGTGCCAGCAGTTTATACCTAGCGGGGGGGATCGGCGAGCAGTACTTC.

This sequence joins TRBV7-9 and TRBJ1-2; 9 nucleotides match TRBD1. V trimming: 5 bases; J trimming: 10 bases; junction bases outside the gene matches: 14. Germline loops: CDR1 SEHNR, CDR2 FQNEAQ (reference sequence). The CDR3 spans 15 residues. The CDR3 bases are TGTGCCAGCAGCCCGCGGACAGGGGCCCGTATCGACTACACCTTC. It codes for CASSPRTGARIDYTF.

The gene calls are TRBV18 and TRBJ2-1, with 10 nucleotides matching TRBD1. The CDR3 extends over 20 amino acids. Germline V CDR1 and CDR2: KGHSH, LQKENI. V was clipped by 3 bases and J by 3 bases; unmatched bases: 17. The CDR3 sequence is CASSPGGTGEATTLYNEQFF. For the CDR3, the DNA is TGTGCCAGCTCACCTGGTGGGACAGGGGAAGCGACGACCCTCTACAATGAGCAGTTCTTC.

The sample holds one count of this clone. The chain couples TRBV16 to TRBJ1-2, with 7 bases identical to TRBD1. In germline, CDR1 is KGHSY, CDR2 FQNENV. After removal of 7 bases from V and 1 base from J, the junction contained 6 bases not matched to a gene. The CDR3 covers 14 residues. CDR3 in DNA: TGTGCCAGCACGAAGGGGGCGATTAACTATGGCTACACCTTC. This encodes CASTKGAINYGYTF.

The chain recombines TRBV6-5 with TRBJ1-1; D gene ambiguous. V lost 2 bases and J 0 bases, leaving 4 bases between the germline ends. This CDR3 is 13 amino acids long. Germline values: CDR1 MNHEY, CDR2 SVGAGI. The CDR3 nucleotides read TGTGCCAGCAGTTACGAGCTGAACACTGAAGCTTTCTTT. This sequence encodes CASSYELNTEAFF.

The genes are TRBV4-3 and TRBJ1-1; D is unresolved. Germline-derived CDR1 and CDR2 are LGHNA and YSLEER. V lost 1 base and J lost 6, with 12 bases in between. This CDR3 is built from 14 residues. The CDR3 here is CASSQGQRSAEAFF. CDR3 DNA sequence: TGCGCCAGCAGCCAAGGCCAAAGGAGCGCTGAAGCTTTCTTT.

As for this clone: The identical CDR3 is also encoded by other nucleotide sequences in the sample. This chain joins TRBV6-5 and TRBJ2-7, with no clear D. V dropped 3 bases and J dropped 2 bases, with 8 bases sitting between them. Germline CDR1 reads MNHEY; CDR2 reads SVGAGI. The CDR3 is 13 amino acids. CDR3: CASSYNRAYEQYF. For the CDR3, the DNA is TGTGCCAGCAGTTATAACAGAGCCTACGAGCAGTACTTC.

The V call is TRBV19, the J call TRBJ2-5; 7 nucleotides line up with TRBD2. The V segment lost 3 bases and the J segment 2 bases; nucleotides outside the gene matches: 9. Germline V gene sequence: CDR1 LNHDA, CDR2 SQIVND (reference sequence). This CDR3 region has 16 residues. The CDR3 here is CASSIELATNQETQYF. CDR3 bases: TGTGCCAGTAGTATCGAACTAGCGACAAATCAAGAGACCCAGTACTTC.

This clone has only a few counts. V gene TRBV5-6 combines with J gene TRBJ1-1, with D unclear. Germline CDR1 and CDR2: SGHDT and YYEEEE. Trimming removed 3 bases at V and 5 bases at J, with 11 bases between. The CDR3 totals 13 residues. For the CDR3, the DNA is TGTGCCAGCAGCTGGTCCGCGGGGACTGAAGCTTTCTTT. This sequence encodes CASSWSAGTEAFF.

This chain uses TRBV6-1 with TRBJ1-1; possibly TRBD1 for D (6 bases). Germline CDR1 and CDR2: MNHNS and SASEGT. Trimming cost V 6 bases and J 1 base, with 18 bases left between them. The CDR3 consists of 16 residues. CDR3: CASSENGGAGNTEAFF. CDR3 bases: TGTGCCAGCAGCGAAAATGGGGGCGCTGGGAACACTGAAGCTTTCTTT.

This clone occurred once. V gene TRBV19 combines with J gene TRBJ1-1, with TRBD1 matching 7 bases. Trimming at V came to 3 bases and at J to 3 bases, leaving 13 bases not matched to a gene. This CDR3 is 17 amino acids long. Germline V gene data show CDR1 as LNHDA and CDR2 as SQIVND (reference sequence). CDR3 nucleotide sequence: TGTGCCAGTAGTATGGAGGTCGGCAGGGGGTTGGACACTGAAGCTTTCTTT. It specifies CASSMEVGRGLDTEAFF. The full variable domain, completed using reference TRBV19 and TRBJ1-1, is DGGITQSPKYLFRKEGQNVTLSCEQNLNHDAMYWYRQDPGQGLRLIYYSQIVNDFQKGDIAEGYSVSREKKESFPLTVTSAQKNPTAFYLCASSMEVGRGLDTEAFFGQGTRLTVV.

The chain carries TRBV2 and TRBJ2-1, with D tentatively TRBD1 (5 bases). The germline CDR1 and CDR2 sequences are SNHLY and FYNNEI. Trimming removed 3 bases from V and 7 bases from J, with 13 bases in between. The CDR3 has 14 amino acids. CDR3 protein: CASSDDSPRNEQFF. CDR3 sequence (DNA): TGTGCCAGCAGTGATGACAGCCCGAGAAATGAGCAGTTCTTC.

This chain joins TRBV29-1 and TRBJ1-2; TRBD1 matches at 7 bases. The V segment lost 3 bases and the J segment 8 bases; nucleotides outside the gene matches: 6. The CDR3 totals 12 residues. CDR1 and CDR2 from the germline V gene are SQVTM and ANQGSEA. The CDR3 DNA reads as TGCAGCGTTGAGCCGGACAGGCAAGGCTACACCTTC. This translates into CSVEPDRQGYTF.

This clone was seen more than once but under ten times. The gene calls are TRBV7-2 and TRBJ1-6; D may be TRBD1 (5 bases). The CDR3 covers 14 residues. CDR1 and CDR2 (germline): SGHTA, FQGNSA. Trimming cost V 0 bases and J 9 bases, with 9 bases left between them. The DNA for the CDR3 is TGTGCCAGCAGCTTAGCAGGGGTTAGTTCACCCCTCCACTTT. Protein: CASSLAGVSSPLHF.

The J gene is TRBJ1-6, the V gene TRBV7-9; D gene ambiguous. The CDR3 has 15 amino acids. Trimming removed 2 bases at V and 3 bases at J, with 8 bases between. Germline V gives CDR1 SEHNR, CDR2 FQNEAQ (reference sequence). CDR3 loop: CASSLYDIYNSPLHF. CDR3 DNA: TGTGCCAGCAGCTTATACGACATCTATAATTCACCCCTCCACTTT.